Each of the 19 T cell receptor beta chains below was sequenced from the same sample in a study of T cell changes during pregnancy in multiple sclerosis. Sequenced by immunoSEQ multiplex PCR; TCRdb stores in-frame clones only, minus some. The repertoire holds 40,000 to 55,000 clones, about 91% seen once, with about 2.6% in the top ten. Source: CD8+ T cells from peripheral blood mononuclear cells, taken in the second trimester of pregnancy. The source is a female donor with multiple sclerosis, enrolled in a pregnancy study.

The chain joins TRBV4-3 to TRBJ2-3, with 7 bases that match TRBD2. V trimming: 0 bases; J trimming: 3 bases; junction bases outside the gene matches: 6. There are 16 residues in the CDR3. In germline, CDR1 is LGHNA, CDR2 YSLEER. The CDR3 sequence: CASSQELGGVTDTQYF. CDR3 in DNA: TGCGCCAGCAGCCAAGAACTTGGGGGGGTGACAGATACGCAGTATTTT.

This chain links TRBV6-6 with TRBJ1-4; 7 nucleotides match TRBD1. The germline CDR1 and CDR2 sequences are MNHNY and SVGAGI (reference sequence). J was trimmed by 8 bases and V by 3 bases; bases with no gene match: 6. CDR3 size: 14 residues. CDR3 sequence: CASSYKQGWEKLFF. The CDR3 region has the DNA TGTGCCAGCAGTTATAAACAGGGGTGGGAAAAACTGTTTTTT.

The rearrangement uses TRBV15 and TRBJ1-1; D unclear. V was shortened by 4 bases and J by 7 bases, with 13 bases between the two germline ends. Germline V CDR1 and CDR2: LNHNV, YYDKDF (reference sequence). The CDR3 loop spans 13 amino acids. The CDR3 region has the DNA TGTGCCACCAGCACATATCGGGTGAGTGAAGCTTTCTTT. Residues: CATSTYRVSEAFF. The full variable domain, its missing parts supplied by reference TRBV15 and TRBJ1-1, is DAMVIQNPRYQVTQFGKPVTLSCSQTLNHNVMYWYQQKSSQAPKLLFHYYDKDFNNEADTPDNFQSRRPNTSFCFLDIRSPGLGDTAMYLCATSTYRVSEAFFGQGTRLTVV.

This clone was seen only once. The chain has TRBV6-4 and TRBJ2-4, with a possible D match to TRBD2 (6 bases). Trimming took off 2 bases at V and 6 bases at J, with 8 bases between the two ends. Germline CDR1 MRHNA, CDR2 SNTAGT. This CDR3 comprises 13 residues. The CDR3 sequence: CASSDGRGNIQYF. The CDR3, as DNA: TGTGCCAGCAGTGACGGGCGGGGAAACATTCAGTACTTC.

The V call is TRBV6-5, the J call TRBJ1-5, with a tentative D call TRBD1 (5 bases). Germline V CDR1 and CDR2: MNHEY, SVGAGI. V was trimmed by 6 bases and J by 7 bases, leaving 13 bases between them. The CDR3 extends over 13 amino acids. The CDR3 DNA follows: TGTGCCAGCAGCGCGGGGGGGAGGCAGCCCCAGCATTTT. Translation gives CASSAGGRQPQHF.

This chain connects TRBV5-5 to TRBJ2-5; 10 bases are a match to TRBD2. Germline CDR1 SGHKS, CDR2 YYEKEE (reference sequence). The CDR3 spans 15 residues. J was trimmed by 1 base and V by 4 bases; bases with no gene match: 4. DNA of the CDR3: TGTGCCAGCAGCCAAGAGCGGGGGGGCCAAGAGACCCAGTACTTC. Its translation: CASSQERGGQETQYF.

This chain connects TRBV11-2 to TRBJ2-7; 11 bases are a match to TRBD2. The CDR3 is made up of 16 amino acids. Germline V gives CDR1 SGHAT, CDR2 FQNNGV. J lost 5 bases, V lost 7 bases, and 13 bases had no gene match. CDR3 in amino acids: CASTPSSGGRLDEQYF. DNA for the CDR3: TGTGCCAGCACCCCTTCTAGCGGGGGGCGTTTGGACGAGCAGTACTTC.

Notes on this clone: Other DNA sequences in the same sample also yield this CDR3. V and J are TRBV7-3 and TRBJ2-1; TRBD2 matches at 9 bases. The CDR3 totals 15 residues. Germline assignment: CDR1 SGHTA and CDR2 FQGTGA. The ends lost 3 bases at V and 4 bases at J; junction bases unmatched: 4. This CDR3 reads CASSLSGGPYNEQFF. The CDR3 bases are TGTGCCAGCAGCTTGAGCGGGGGGCCATACAATGAGCAGTTCTTC. The entire variable domain, with the rest obtained from reference TRBV7-3 and TRBJ2-1, is as follows: GAGVSQTPSNKVTEKGKYVELRCDPISGHTALYWYRQSLGQGPEFLIYFQGTGAADDSGLPNDRFFAVRPEGSVSTLKIQRTERGDSAVYLCASSLSGGPYNEQFFGPGTRLTVL.

V gene TRBV4-3 combines with J gene TRBJ2-1; TRBD1 agrees at 8 bases. The CDR3 contains 16 residues. V lost 0 bases and J lost 7; bases outside the gene matches: 8. From germline, CDR1 is LGHNA and CDR2 YSLEER. Written as DNA, the CDR3 is TGCGCCAGCAGCCAAGATGGAGCACAGGGGGATAATGAGCAGTTCTTC. Translating it yields CASSQDGAQGDNEQFF.

V is TRBV6-4 and J is TRBJ2-5; 14 nucleotides align to TRBD2. Germline CDR1 reads MRHNA; CDR2 reads SNTAGT. V was pared by 5 bases and J by 2 bases, with 4 bases of the junction left unmatched. The CDR3 consists of 16 residues. In nucleotides, the CDR3 is TGTGCCAGCAGTCCCGGGACTAGCGGGGGTCAAGAGACCCAGTACTTC. This translates into CASSPGTSGGQETQYF.

The gene calls are TRBV6-1 and TRBJ1-1; 9 nucleotides agree with TRBD1. The CDR3 runs 15 residues. CDR1 and CDR2 from the germline V gene are MNHNS and SASEGT. The V gene end was trimmed by 3 bases and the J gene end by 5 bases; junction bases not matched to a gene: 7. This CDR3 reads CASSDGQGSGTEAFF. The CDR3, as DNA: TGTGCCAGCAGTGACGGACAGGGGAGTGGTACTGAAGCTTTCTTT.

The chain recombines TRBV7-9 with TRBJ2-7, with TRBD2 matching 8 bases. Germline CDR1 SEHNR, CDR2 FQNEAQ (reference sequence). Losses at the gene ends were 4 bases for V and 6 bases for J; bases not matched to a gene: 8. The CDR3 is 14 amino acids. The CDR3 region is CASSSRLAGFEQYF. The CDR3 nucleotides are TGTGCCAGCAGCTCCCGGTTAGCGGGGTTCGAGCAGTACTTC.

J is TRBJ2-7 and V is TRBV9, with a weak D call TRBD2 (6 bases). Germline V gives CDR1 SGDLS, CDR2 YYNGEE. The ends were cut back, 0 bases at V and 4 bases at J, with 14 bases in the middle. The CDR3 runs to 15 residues. The CDR3 protein is CASSVDAGGAYEQYF. The CDR3, as DNA: TGTGCCAGCAGCGTAGACGCAGGAGGGGCGTACGAGCAGTACTTC.

The chain has TRBV12-1 and TRBJ1-2. TRBV12-1 counts as a pseudogene. The CDR3 runs to 15 residues. In nucleotides, the CDR3 is TGTGCCAGCAGCCCACCCCAACTCACCGAGCATGGCTACACCTTC. Translating it yields CASSPPQLTEHGYTF.

The sample holds one count of this clone. This chain joins TRBV6-1 and TRBJ2-7, with TRBD1 matching over 7 bases. This CDR3 spans 14 amino acids. Germline lookup yields CDR1 MNHNS and CDR2 SASEGT. V gave up 9 bases and J gave up 4 bases; unmatched junction bases: 12. CDR3 nucleotide sequence: TGTGCCAGTCTTCCCCCGGGACAGCTATACGAGCAGTACTTC. Encoded protein: CASLPPGQLYEQYF.

The chain couples TRBV9 to TRBJ1-1; 9 nucleotides align to TRBD1. In germline, CDR1 is SGDLS, CDR2 YYNGEE. The CDR3 totals 17 residues. With V trimmed by 4 bases and J by 2 bases, 12 bases remained unmatched. The CDR3 region has the DNA TGTGCCAGCAGCTCCTCCCCCCGACAGGGGGGAAACACTGAAGCTTTCTTT. Its translation: CASSSSPRQGGNTEAFF.

This sequence joins TRBV4-3 and TRBJ1-3, with unresolved D. CDR3 length equals 16 residues. Per the germline V gene, CDR1 is LGHNA and CDR2 is YSLEER. The V end was cut by 0 bases, the J end by 0 bases, with 9 bases between. This CDR3 is CASSQDSGFSGNTIYF. Here the CDR3 DNA reads TGCGCCAGCAGCCAAGATTCGGGGTTCTCTGGAAACACCATATATTTT.

The CDR3 reads CASSPRDRKLYGYTF. The CDR3, as DNA: TGTGCCAGCAGCCCCCGGGACAGGAAGCTCTATGGCTACACCTTC. The chain combines TRBV14 with TRBJ1-2; 8 bases agree with TRBD1. The CDR3 contains 15 residues. The junction had 8 bases not matched to a gene; V was cut back by 4 bases and J by 4 bases. The V gene's germline CDR1 is SGHDN and CDR2 FVKESK.

Here the CDR3 reads CATNDAREATQYF. The CDR3 nucleotides are TGCGCCACCAACGACGCGAGGGAAGCGACCCAGTACTTC. The chain carries TRBV10-1 and TRBJ2-5, with a tentative D call TRBD2 (5 bases). The germline V gene has CDR1 WNHNN and CDR2 SYGVQD (reference sequence). This CDR3 comprises 13 residues. Trimming removed 10 bases from V and 7 bases from J, with 19 bases in between.